The sequence of this T cell receptor beta chain was determined in a study of PD-1 blockade in classical Hodgkin lymphoma. Findings of the study overall: Patients who initiated nivolumab within 1 year of ASCT were excluded. Repertoires differed for reasons still undefined, possibly disease activity or prior therapy. Reported findings placed baseline TCR diversity lower in newly diagnosed patients (compared with healthy donors).

About this clone itself: Its target is unknown.

Relapse after autologous stem cell transplantation occurred in every patient, and brentuximab vedotin exposure varied. Purified CD4+ T cells were obtained from thawed PBMCs through magnetic negative selection. Assay used: immunoSEQ multiplex PCR; TCRdb lists only in-frame clones, some missing. In the table there are about 6,400 clones, 78% of which are singletons. The CDR3 spans 15 residues. Trimming left V 0 bases short and J 2 bases short, with 11 bases between. In germline, CDR1 is SGHTA, CDR2 FQGNSA. The sample consisted of CD4+ T cells from blood, taken at baseline. This clonotype originated in a human donor with classical Hodgkin lymphoma. The rearrangement uses TRBV7-2 and TRBJ2-7, with a possible D match to TRBD2 (5 bases). The CDR3 loop reads CASSLASGGTYEQYF. For the CDR3, the DNA is TGTGCCAGCAGCTTAGCCTCAGGAGGAACCTACGAGCAGTACTTC. The whole variable domain, remainder taken from reference TRBV7-2 and TRBJ2-7, is GAGVSQSPSNKVTEKGKDVELRCDPISGHTALYWYRQSLGQGLEFLIYFQGNSAPDKSGLPSDRFSAERTGGSVSTLTIQRTQQEDSAVYLCASSLASGGTYEQYFGPGTRLTVT.